The sequence of this T cell receptor (beta chain) was determined in a study of CD8+CD57+ T cells in acquired aplastic anemia. CDR1 and CDR2 (germline): SNHLY, FYNNEI. The CDR3 totals 13 residues. V lost 3 bases and J 4 bases, leaving 7 bases between the germline ends. Overall study findings and caveats: In CD8+ cells, Simpson's diversity showed no significant difference between patients and controls.

Genomic DNA acted as the template from which TCR beta VDJ combination and CDR3 sequence profiling were carried out. Using its own MiXCR run on the reads, TCRdb lists one record per CDR3 protein. The sample consists of 180,000 or so distinct CDR3 sequences, around half of them appearing once. About this clonotype: Its antigen remains unidentified.

Patients who underwent sequencing had shown CD8+CD57+ cell expansion by flow cytometry. Severe acquired aplastic anemia was present in all patients. Prior therapy had not been administered to any patient at the time of blood sampling. The V and J genes are TRBV2 and TRBJ1-5; no firm D call. This receptor was identified in a human donor with aplastic anemia. What was sequenced was sorted CD4+, CD8+, or CD8+CD57+ T cells (not recorded which) from PBMCs. In nucleotides, the CDR3 is TGTGCCAGCAGTGAGATCGGGAATCAGCCCCAGCATTTT. This encodes CASSEIGNQPQHF.